This TCR beta chain came from a study of blood T cell repertoires in COVID-19 (dated by TCRdb to about 2020). Notes on the research overall: Samples covering the acute and convalescent phases of COVID-19 were provided by collaborators in the United States, Italy and Spain. Subjects who had been exposed to COVID-19, were actively infected with it, or had recovered from it provided the deeply sampled blood TCRbeta repertoires that made up the dataset. Where HLA class I and class II types were available, the types were taken from metadata supplied by the sample provider, not from assay-based typing. The prospective study material was composed of cDNA or gDNA derived from T cells, B-cell-depleted T cells, or PBMCs. The sample metadata nearly always contained a de-identified subject ID, COVID-19 status, age in years and sex. Samples were obtained from the ongoing ImmuneRACE study (first 160 participants) and from 950 to 1,500 subjects provided by 6 global collaborators. The repertoires were made available in a free public database intended to serve as a resource for research on the immune response to SARS-CoV-2. The study at large found these results: How much clinical and demographic metadata was included differed by source and by participant, and the metadata was provided uncurated.

TCRbeta CDR3 regions were amplified from genomic DNA by means of the immunoSEQ Assay, a bias-controlled multiplex PCR. Turning to the authors' computational methods: The number of nucleated cells in each sample was estimated from the amplification of reference gene primers within the assay. Sequence reads were collapsed and filtered to measure the absolute abundance of every unique TCRbeta CDR3 rearrangement. Productive Simpson clonality was computed per sample as the square root of Simpson's diversity index over productive rearrangements. This is the immuneACCESS table as TCRdb keeps it, with only in-frame sequences that have V and J called. A part of the clones is gone; compared with another copy, unresolved V genes explain less than half, and the rest is unexplained. The V and J calls and the clone size are those of that table, but D and trimming were determined from the DNA. The sample contains approximately 150,000 clones, approximately 86% of them found a single time. The ten largest clonotypes hold roughly 20% of the sample.

In the prospective study, participants were about 18 to 89 years old, resided in approximately 25 geographic areas of the United States, and were enrolled through a virtual design. Cohort assignment in the prospective study relied on participant-reported clinical history from a screening survey and a study questionnaire. ImmuneRACE Cohort 3 recovered participants were defined by two consecutive negative NP/OP PCR tests, healthcare professional clearance, or symptom resolution. In the prospective study, mobile phlebotomists collected whole blood, serum and a nasopharyngeal or oropharyngeal swab from each participant. Over a roughly 2-month period, participants in the prospective study had the option of providing additional blood draws and questionnaires. Before DNA extraction, blood samples from the prospective study were shipped at room temperature or frozen. Details on this clone: This clone's antigen is unknown. No quality values exist for individual bases; no much larger clone is one base distant.

From its cysteine to its phenylalanine, the CDR3 spans 14 amino acids. Only CDR3 DNA is held: 42 bases, read in frame from base 1. CDR1 and CDR2 are read off the germline V gene as SGHAT and FQNNGV. Relative to germline, V is missing 6 bases and J is missing 6 bases, with 9 bases of the junction outside any gene match. This clonotype was sampled from a man in his sixties who had recovered from COVID-19. Material: PBMCs or T cells enriched from blood (not recorded which). The chain is made from TRBV11-2 and TRBJ1-1; a stretch of 8 junction bases matches TRBD1. The nucleotides read TGTGCCAGCAGGATAGACAGGGGTAACGCTGAAGCTTTCTTT. It translates to CASRIDRGNAEAFF.